This T cell receptor beta chain derives from a study of OX40 agonist ivuxolimab in advanced cancers. Turning to the study itself: The group had a mean age of around 60 years, ranged from roughly 23 to 85, and was 82.7% male. Partial responses were achieved by three patients, of whom one had hepatocellular carcinoma and two had cutaneous melanoma.

Between the trimmed V and J ends, which lost 6 bases and 0 bases, there was a span of 10 bases. CDR3 length: 13 amino acids. Germline V gives CDR1 SGHNT, CDR2 YYREEE (reference sequence). Overall study findings and caveats: CD8+ T cells averaged more expanded clones than CD4+. Both blood CD4+ and CD8+ T cells showed clonal growth by week 6 at 0.1 to 3.0 mg/kg.

A note on this clone: Its matching antigen is unknown.

The protocol was immunoSEQ multiplex PCR, while the TCRdb copy is restricted to in-frame clones and leaves out a portion. The profile shows 75,000 to 100,000 clones, around 87% of them singletons. V is TRBV5-4 and J is TRBJ2-7; possibly TRBD1 for D (5 bases). This sequence originates from an adult with an advanced solid tumor such as melanoma, head and neck, liver or kidney cancer. Sample: CD4+ or CD8+ T cells sorted from blood, taken in a trial of the OX40 agonist ivuxolimab. CDR3 nucleotides: TGTGCCAGCAAGAAGGGGTACTCCTACGAGCAGTACTTC. This gives the protein CASKKGYSYEQYF.